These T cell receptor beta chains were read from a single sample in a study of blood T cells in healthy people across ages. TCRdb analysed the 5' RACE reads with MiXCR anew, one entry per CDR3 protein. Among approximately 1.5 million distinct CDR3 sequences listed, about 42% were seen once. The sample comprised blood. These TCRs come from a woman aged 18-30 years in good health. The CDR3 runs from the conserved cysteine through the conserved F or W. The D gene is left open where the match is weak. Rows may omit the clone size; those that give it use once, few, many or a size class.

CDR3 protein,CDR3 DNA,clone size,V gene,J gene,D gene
CTSTSAYNEQFF,TGTACCAGTACTAGCGCATACAATGAGCAGTTCTTC,NA,TRBV28,TRBJ2-1,TRBD2
CASTPAGDQGYTF,TGTGCCAGCACTCCCGCGGGCGATCAGGGCTACACCTTC,few,TRBV28,TRBJ1-2,NA
CSAPFKGRNMGYTF,TGCAGTGCCCCCTTTAAAGGGAGGAACATGGGCTACACCTTC,few,TRBV20-1,TRBJ1-2,NA
CASSLGGGALSGTYRSNQPQHF,TGTGCCAGCAGTTTAGGGGGCGGAGCTCTTTCCGGGACATATCGCAGCAATCAGCCCCAGCATTTT,few,TRBV12-3/TRBV12-4,TRBJ1-5,NA
CASSLGALASGTEAFF,TGCGCCAGCAGCTTGGGAGCGTTGGCTTCGGGCACTGAAGCTTTCTTT,many,TRBV5-1,TRBJ1-1,NA
CASRATGGQNIQYF,TGCGCCAGCAGAGCGACAGGGGGACAAAACATTCAGTACTTC,NA,TRBV5-1,TRBJ2-4,TRBD1
CASSLVGGPGAGYTF,TGTGCCAGCAGCCTCGTGGGGGGGCCAGGAGCAGGCTACACCTTC,NA,TRBV9,TRBJ1-2,NA
CASSYLAGEYNEQFF,TGTGCCAGCAGTTATCTAGCGGGGGAGTACAATGAGCAGTTCTTC,many,TRBV6-5,TRBJ2-1,TRBD2
CASRGTLSTDTQYF,TGCGCCAGCAGGGGGACATTGAGCACAGATACGCAGTATTTT,once,TRBV10-2,TRBJ2-3,NA
CASSSDRKSYEQYF,TGTGCCAGCAGCTCTGATAGGAAATCCTACGAGCAGTACTTC,NA,TRBV7-2,TRBJ2-7,NA
CSAGGGGPDTQYF,TGCAGTGCTGGCGGGGGGGGGCCGGATACGCAGTATTTT,few,TRBV20-1,TRBJ2-3,TRBD2
CSAREGRGLNQPQHF,TGCAGTGCTAGAGAGGGCCGGGGTCTCAATCAGCCCCAGCATTTT,NA,TRBV20-1,TRBJ1-5,NA
CSATPPEWYSYNEQFF,TGCAGTGCTACTCCCCCTGAGTGGTACTCCTACAATGAGCAGTTCTTC,few,TRBV20-1,TRBJ2-1,NA
CASSLDPGQGGTEAFF,TGCGCCAGCAGCTTGGATCCTGGACAGGGGGGAACTGAAGCTTTCTTT,NA,TRBV5-1,TRBJ1-1,TRBD1
CSARGAGLAEQYF,TGCAGTGCCCGGGGAGCGGGACTTGCTGAGCAGTACTTC,few,TRBV20-1,TRBJ2-7,TRBD2
CASSLFASGNNGQFF,TGTGCCAGCAGCTTATTTGCTAGCGGAAACAATGGGCAGTTCTTC,few,TRBV13,TRBJ2-1,TRBD2
CASRKEYNEQFF,TGTGCCAGCAGAAAGGAGTACAATGAGCAGTTCTTC,NA,TRBV6-2/TRBV6-3,TRBJ2-1,NA
CASSGTVPGEKLFF,TGTGCCAGCAGCGGGACAGTCCCGGGCGAAAAACTGTTTTTT,NA,TRBV7-9,TRBJ1-4,TRBD1
CASSQSSASYEQYF,TGCGCCAGCAGCCAATCGTCTGCTTCCTACGAGCAGTACTTC,NA,TRBV4-1,TRBJ2-7,NA
CASSLSTGDSYGYTF,TGTGCCAGCAGTTTAAGTACAGGGGACAGCTATGGCTACACCTTC,NA,TRBV27,TRBJ1-2,TRBD1
CASSLTGGAKNIQYF,TGCGCCAGCAGCTTAACAGGGGGAGCCAAAAACATTCAGTACTTC,many,TRBV5-1,TRBJ2-4,TRBD1
CSAGYVAGDNEQFF,TGCAGCGCAGGCTACGTCGCGGGAGACAATGAGCAGTTCTTC,many,TRBV29-1,TRBJ2-1,TRBD2
CASNPRLLSYNEQYF,TGTGCCAGCAACCCCCGACTCCTCTCCTACAATGAGCAGTACTTC,NA,TRBV6-2/TRBV6-3,TRBJ2-7,NA
CAWSGPRSGFSVGNSPLHF,TGTGCCTGGAGTGGCCCCCGCTCAGGGTTTAGTGTGGGTAATTCACCCCTCCACTTT,NA,TRBV30,TRBJ1-6,NA
CASSLGGPLNTEAFF,TGTGCCAGCAGTTTGGGGGGACCCTTAAACACTGAAGCTTTCTTT,few,TRBV12-3/TRBV12-4,TRBJ1-1,NA
CASSSGDTLSPQHF,TGTGCCAGCAGTTCGGGGGACACATTATCGCCCCAGCATTTT,once,TRBV2,TRBJ1-5,NA
CSAFRIGQGDEKLFF,TGCAGTGCTTTCAGAATAGGCCAGGGAGATGAAAAACTGTTTTTT,few,TRBV20-1,TRBJ1-4,NA
CASSRGGIRYNEQFF,TGTGCCAGCAGCCGGGGGGGGATTCGGTACAATGAGCAGTTCTTC,NA,TRBV7-2,TRBJ2-1,TRBD2
CASSQERAAVEQFF,TGCGCCAGCAGCCAAGAGCGGGCGGCGGTTGAGCAGTTCTTC,NA,TRBV4-3,TRBJ2-1,NA
CASSYAPVSGHEKLFF,TGTGCCAGCAGTTATGCCCCCGTAAGCGGGCATGAAAAACTGTTTTTT,NA,TRBV6-5,TRBJ1-4,NA
CASSQDVSGSYEQYF,TGCGCCAGCAGCCAAGATGTTTCAGGGTCCTACGAGCAGTACTTC,many,TRBV4-3,TRBJ2-7,NA
CASSKGDRVGGYTF,TGTGCCAGCAGCAAAGGGGACAGGGTCGGTGGCTACACCTTC,NA,TRBV21-1,TRBJ1-2,NA
CASGLGQRETQYF,TGTGCTAGTGGTTTGGGACAGCGAGAGACCCAGTACTTC,NA,TRBV12-5,TRBJ2-5,NA
CASSLPFPQYF,TGTGCCAGCAGCTTACCGTTTCCGCAGTATTTT,few,TRBV7-9,TRBJ2-3,NA
CASSLAGVGYTF,TGTGCCAGCAGCTTAGCCGGGGTGGGCTACACCTTC,many,TRBV7-2,TRBJ1-2,NA
CASSRSAGGRTDTQYF,TGTGCCAGCAGCAGGTCAGCGGGGGGGCGGACAGATACGCAGTATTTT,NA,TRBV7-8,TRBJ2-3,TRBD2
CASSLAFGLEQFF,TGTGCCAGCAGTTTAGCGTTCGGACTTGAGCAGTTCTTC,few,TRBV12-3/TRBV12-4,TRBJ2-1,NA
CASRAGARIRYEQYF,TGTGCCAGCAGGGCAGGAGCGCGTATTCGCTACGAGCAGTACTTC,NA,TRBV6-2/TRBV6-3,TRBJ2-7,NA
CSAGTGAYNEQYF,TGCAGCGCCGGGACAGGGGCCTACAATGAGCAGTACTTC,NA,TRBV29-1,TRBJ2-7,TRBD1
CASSLFPAGGMDEQYF,TGCGCCAGCAGCTTGTTTCCGGCAGGCGGAATGGATGAGCAGTACTTC,NA,TRBV5-1,TRBJ2-7,NA
CASSLRTAGEAFF,TGTGCCAGCAGCCTAAGGACCGCGGGAGAAGCTTTCTTT,NA,TRBV11-2,TRBJ1-1,NA
CASSPSSIEQYF,TGTGCCAGCAGCCCTTCTAGCATCGAGCAGTACTTC,NA,TRBV7-3,TRBJ2-7,NA
CASSLGQGASYGYTF,TGCGCCAGCAGCCTCGGACAGGGGGCCTCCTATGGCTACACCTTC,NA,TRBV4-1,TRBJ1-2,TRBD1
CASSFRGGPNYGYTF,TGTGCCAGCAGTTTTCGAGGCGGACCTAACTATGGCTACACCTTC,NA,TRBV28,TRBJ1-2,NA
CSARSLAGVSYEQYF,TGCAGTGCTAGGTCACTAGCGGGAGTTTCCTACGAGCAGTACTTC,few,TRBV20-1,TRBJ2-7,TRBD2
CASSLSGTGFSQETQYF,TGTGCCAGCAGCTTGTCCGGGACAGGCTTTTCCCAAGAGACCCAGTACTTC,few,TRBV7-6,TRBJ2-5,TRBD1
CASSADRAKNIQYF,TGTGCCAGCAGTGCAGACCGAGCCAAAAACATTCAGTACTTC,NA,TRBV2,TRBJ2-4,NA
CSARDPMEGTPRQYF,TGCAGTGCTAGAGATCCGATGGAGGGGACCCCCAGACAGTACTTC,few,TRBV20-1,TRBJ2-5,NA
CASSLTLAETYNEQFF,TGTGCCAGCAGCTTAACACTAGCGGAGACCTACAATGAGCAGTTCTTC,NA,TRBV13,TRBJ2-1,TRBD2
CASSISGGYQETQYF,TGTGCCAGCAGCATTAGCGGGGGGTACCAAGAGACCCAGTACTTC,few,TRBV11-2,TRBJ2-5,TRBD2
CASSELGGQGRYEQYF,TGTGCCAGCAGTGAATTAGGGGGACAGGGGAGGTACGAGCAGTACTTC,few,TRBV25-1,TRBJ2-7,TRBD1
CASSLGLTGEQFF,TGTGCCAGCAGTTTAGGCCTTACAGGAGAGCAGTTCTTC,NA,TRBV27,TRBJ2-1,NA
CSVASGRAGNEQFF,TGCAGCGTCGCAAGCGGGAGGGCAGGCAATGAGCAGTTCTTC,few,TRBV29-1,TRBJ2-1,TRBD2
CASSAPRQGNNEKLFF,TGTGCCAGCAGCGCCCCCCGACAGGGGAATAATGAAAAACTGTTTTTT,NA,TRBV9,TRBJ1-4,TRBD1
CASRESGRDYNEQFF,TGTGCCAGCAGGGAGAGCGGGAGGGATTACAATGAGCAGTTCTTC,many,TRBV12-3/TRBV12-4,TRBJ2-1,TRBD2
CATSSPTPDEYQETQYF,TGTGCCACCAGCAGTCCCACTCCTGATGAGTACCAAGAGACCCAGTACTTC,few,TRBV15,TRBJ2-5,NA
CSARTTSGIRAGQYF,TGCAGTGCTAGAACGACTAGCGGGATAAGGGCTGGTCAGTACTTC,NA,TRBV20-1,TRBJ2-5,TRBD2
CASSLRDSPLNSPLHF,TGTGCCAGCAGCCTCCGGGACAGTCCCTTAAATTCACCCCTCCACTTT,NA,TRBV5-6,TRBJ1-6,TRBD1
CASTLYSNQPQHF,TGTGCCAGCACCCTATATAGCAATCAGCCCCAGCATTTT,few,TRBV28,TRBJ1-5,NA
CAISEDQGKGYTF,TGTGCCATCAGTGAAGATCAGGGAAAAGGCTACACCTTC,NA,TRBV10-3,TRBJ1-2,NA